This TCR beta chain is drawn from a study of shared clonotypes between healthy human individuals. Regarding the study as a whole: Non-shared clonotypes had lower generation probabilities than clonotypes shared by all four sorted-subset donors. Naive subsets generally exceeded memory subsets in estimated richness. The naive CD4 repertoires of a handful of donors were compared, and approximately 4.7% of clonotypes were shared.

Data came from immunoSEQ multiplex PCR; TCRdb stores just in-frame clones and leaves some out. The sample records approximately 1,500,000 clones, 98% being singletons. Comments on this clone: The antigen remains unidentified.

V was trimmed by 5 bases and J by 4 bases, leaving 14 bases between them. CDR1 GTSNPN and CDR2 SVGIG come from the germline V gene (reference sequence). This CDR3 comprises 13 residues. The V call is TRBV30, the J call TRBJ1-2; no clear D gene. What was sequenced was naive CD4+ T cells sorted from blood. The subset here: CD45RA+ positively selected. The source is a man younger than 45 in good health. The CDR3 coding sequence is TGTGCCTGGCGAGAGGACGCATTCTATGGCTACACCTTC. Amino acids: CAWREDAFYGYTF.